This T cell receptor beta chain was documented in a study of blood T cell repertoires in COVID-19. Study details: The origin of the acute and convalescent COVID-19 samples was the United States, Italy and Spain.

Clones were sequenced by immunoSEQ multiplex PCR, and TCRdb holds only the in-frame ones, with some missing. The sample shows 150,000 or so clones, about 79% of them seen only once. Cohort placement rested on clinical history that participants reported themselves. Sequencing input: PBMCs or T cells enriched from blood (not recorded which). This TCR was sampled from a woman between 45 and 60 years old who had recovered from COVID-19.

Written as DNA, the CDR3 is TGTGCCAGCAGCTTAAGTAGCGGGGGGGCGAGCTCCTACAATGAGCAGTTCTTC. Its translation: CASSLSSGGASSYNEQFF. V gene TRBV7-2 combines with J gene TRBJ2-1; 11 bases are a match to TRBD2. V shed 2 bases, J shed 0 bases, and the junction held 6 bases outside the gene matches. The CDR3 is 18 residues long. Germline CDR1 and CDR2: SGHTA and FQGNSA.